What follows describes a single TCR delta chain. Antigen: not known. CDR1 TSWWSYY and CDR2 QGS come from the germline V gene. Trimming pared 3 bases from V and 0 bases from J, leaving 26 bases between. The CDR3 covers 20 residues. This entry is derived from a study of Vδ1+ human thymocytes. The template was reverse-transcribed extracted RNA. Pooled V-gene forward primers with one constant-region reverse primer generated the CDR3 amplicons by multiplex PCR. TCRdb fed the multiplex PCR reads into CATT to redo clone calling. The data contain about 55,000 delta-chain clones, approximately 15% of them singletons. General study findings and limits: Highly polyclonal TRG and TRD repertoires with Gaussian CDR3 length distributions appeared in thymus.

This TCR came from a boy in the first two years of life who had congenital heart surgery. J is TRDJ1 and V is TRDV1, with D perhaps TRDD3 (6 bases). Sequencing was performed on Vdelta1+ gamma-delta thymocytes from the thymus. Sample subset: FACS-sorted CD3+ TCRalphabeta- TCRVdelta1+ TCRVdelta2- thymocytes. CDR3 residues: CALGDSRLWGPSTYTDKLIF. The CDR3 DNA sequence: TGTGCTCTTGGGGACTCCCGGTTGTGGGGGCCATCCACGTACACCGATAAACTCATCTTT.